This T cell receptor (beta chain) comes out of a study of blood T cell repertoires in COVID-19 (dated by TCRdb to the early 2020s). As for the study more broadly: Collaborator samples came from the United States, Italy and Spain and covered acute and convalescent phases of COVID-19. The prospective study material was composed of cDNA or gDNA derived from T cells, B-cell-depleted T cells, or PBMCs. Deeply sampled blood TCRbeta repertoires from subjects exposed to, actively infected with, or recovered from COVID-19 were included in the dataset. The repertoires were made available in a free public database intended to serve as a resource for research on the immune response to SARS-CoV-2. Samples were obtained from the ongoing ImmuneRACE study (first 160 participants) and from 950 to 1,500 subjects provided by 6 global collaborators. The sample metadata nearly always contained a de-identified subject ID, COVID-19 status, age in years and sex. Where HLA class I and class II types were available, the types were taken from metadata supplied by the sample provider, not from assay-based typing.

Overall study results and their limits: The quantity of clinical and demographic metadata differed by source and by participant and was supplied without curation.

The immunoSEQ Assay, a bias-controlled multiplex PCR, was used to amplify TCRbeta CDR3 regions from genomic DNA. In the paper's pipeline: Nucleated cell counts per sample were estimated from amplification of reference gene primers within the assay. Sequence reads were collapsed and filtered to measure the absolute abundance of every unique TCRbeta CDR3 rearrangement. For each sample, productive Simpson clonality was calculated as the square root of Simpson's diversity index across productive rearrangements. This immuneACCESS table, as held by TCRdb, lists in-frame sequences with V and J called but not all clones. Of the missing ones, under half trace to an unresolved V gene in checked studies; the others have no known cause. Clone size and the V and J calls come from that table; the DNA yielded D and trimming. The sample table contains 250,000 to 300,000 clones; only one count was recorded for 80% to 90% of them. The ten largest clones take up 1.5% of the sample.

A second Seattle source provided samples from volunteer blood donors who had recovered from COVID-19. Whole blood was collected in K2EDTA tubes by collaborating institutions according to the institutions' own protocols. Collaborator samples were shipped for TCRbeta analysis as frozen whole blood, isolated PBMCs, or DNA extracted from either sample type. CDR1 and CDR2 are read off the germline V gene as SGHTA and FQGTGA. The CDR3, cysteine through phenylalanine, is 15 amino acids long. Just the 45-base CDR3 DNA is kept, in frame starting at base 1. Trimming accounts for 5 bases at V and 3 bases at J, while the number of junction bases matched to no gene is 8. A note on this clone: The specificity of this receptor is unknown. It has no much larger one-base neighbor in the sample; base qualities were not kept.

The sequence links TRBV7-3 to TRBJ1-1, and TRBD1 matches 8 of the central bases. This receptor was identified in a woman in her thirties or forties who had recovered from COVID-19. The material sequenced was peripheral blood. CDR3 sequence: CASSPLGQADTEAFF. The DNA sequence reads TGTGCCAGCAGCCCCCTGGGACAGGCGGACACTGAAGCTTTCTTT. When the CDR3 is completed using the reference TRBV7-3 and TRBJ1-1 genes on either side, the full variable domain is GAGVSQTPSNKVTEKGKYVELRCDPISGHTALYWYRQSLGQGPEFLIYFQGTGAADDSGLPNDRFFAVRPEGSVSTLKIQRTERGDSAVYLCASSPLGQADTEAFFGQGTRLTVV.